This TCR beta chain derives from a study of regulatory T cells in long-lasting Graves disease. Described time point: newly diagnosed GD, antithyroid drugs for less than 3 months. Making the TCR library involved RNA that had been extracted from PBMCs. The V end lost 1 base, the J end lost 3 bases, and 7 bases lay between the germline ends. The CDR3 runs to 13 residues. Per germline, CDR1 SQVTM and CDR2 ANQGSEA. HTBI primers from iRepertoire and Arm-PCR of CDR3 regions yielded the TCR beta libraries. TCRdb re-called the multiplex PCR reads through MiXCR, storing one row per CDR3 protein. The data show some 450,000 distinct CDR3 sequences, 16% seen once. The study, taken as a whole, reports: Newly diagnosed Graves' patients had higher TCR diversity than persistent ones.

This clonotype was counted ten times or more. Antigen specificity is unknown. These data are also associated with another study on T cells in Graves' hyperthyroidism and ophthalmopathy. From that second work: The study defined stable Graves' hyperthyroidism as no ophthalmopathy progression within 18 months.

The chain uses TRBV29-1 and TRBJ1-5, with TRBD1 as a possible D gene (5 bases). This specimen was peripheral blood mononuclear cells (PBMCs), taken at new diagnosis, from a patient treated with antithyroid drugs. The receptor's source is a woman aged 25 to 39 with Graves disease. The CDR3 coding sequence is TGCAGCGTTGAAGGGGGGACCAATCAGCCCCAGCATTTT. It is translated as CSVEGGTNQPQHF.